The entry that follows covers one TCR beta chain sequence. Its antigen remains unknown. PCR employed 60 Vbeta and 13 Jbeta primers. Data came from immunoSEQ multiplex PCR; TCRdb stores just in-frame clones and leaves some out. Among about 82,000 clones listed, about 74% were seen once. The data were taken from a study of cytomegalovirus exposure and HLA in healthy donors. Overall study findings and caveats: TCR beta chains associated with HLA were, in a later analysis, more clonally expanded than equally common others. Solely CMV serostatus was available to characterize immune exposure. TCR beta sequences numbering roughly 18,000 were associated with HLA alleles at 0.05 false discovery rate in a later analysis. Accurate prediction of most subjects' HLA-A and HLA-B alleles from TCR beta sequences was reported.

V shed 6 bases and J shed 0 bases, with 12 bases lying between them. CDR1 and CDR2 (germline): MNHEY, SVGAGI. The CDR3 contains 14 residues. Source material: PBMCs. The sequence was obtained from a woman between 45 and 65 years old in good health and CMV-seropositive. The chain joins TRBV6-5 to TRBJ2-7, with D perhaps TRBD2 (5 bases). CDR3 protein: CASRSGFSSYEQYF. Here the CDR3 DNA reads TGTGCCAGCAGAAGCGGTTTTAGCTCCTACGAGCAGTACTTC.